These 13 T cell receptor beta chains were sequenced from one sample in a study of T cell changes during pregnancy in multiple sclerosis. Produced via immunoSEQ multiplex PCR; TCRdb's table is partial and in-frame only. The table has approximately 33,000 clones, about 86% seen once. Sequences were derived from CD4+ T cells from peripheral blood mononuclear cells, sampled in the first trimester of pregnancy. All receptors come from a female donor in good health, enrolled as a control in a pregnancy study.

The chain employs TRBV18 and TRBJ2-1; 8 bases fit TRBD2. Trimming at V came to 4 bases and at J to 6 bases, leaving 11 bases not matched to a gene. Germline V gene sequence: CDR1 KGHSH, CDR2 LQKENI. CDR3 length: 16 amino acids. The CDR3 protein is CASSRNSGGPPNEQFF. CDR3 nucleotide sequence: TGTGCCAGCTCACGAAACAGCGGGGGCCCCCCCAATGAGCAGTTCTTC.

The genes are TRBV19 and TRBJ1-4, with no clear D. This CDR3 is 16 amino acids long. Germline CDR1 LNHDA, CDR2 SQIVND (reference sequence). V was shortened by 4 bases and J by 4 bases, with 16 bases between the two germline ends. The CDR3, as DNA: TGTGCCAGTAGTAATAGCGGGCCGGGGAATAATGAAAAACTGTTTTTT. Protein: CASSNSGPGNNEKLFF.

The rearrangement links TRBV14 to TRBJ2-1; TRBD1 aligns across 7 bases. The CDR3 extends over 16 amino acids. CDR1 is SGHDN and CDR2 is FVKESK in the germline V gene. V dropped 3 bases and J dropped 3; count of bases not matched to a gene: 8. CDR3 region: CASSHRTGASYNEQFF. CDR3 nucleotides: TGTGCCAGCAGCCACCGTACAGGGGCCAGCTACAATGAGCAGTTCTTC.

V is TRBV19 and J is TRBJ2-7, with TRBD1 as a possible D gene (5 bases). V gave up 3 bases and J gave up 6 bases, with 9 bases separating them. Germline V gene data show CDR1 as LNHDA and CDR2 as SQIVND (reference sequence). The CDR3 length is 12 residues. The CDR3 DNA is TGTGCCAGTAGTATGCAAAGGGGCGAGCAGTACTTC. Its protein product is CASSMQRGEQYF. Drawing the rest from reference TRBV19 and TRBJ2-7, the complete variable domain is DGGITQSPKYLFRKEGQNVTLSCEQNLNHDAMYWYRQDPGQGLRLIYYSQIVNDFQKGDIAEGYSVSREKKESFPLTVTSAQKNPTAFYLCASSMQRGEQYFGPGTRLTVT.

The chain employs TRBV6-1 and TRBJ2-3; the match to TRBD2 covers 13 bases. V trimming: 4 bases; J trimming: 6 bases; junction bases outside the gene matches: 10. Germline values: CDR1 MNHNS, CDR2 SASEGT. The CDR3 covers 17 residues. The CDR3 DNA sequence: TGTGCCAGCAGTGTCCAGACTAGCGGGGGGTCGTCGGATACGCAGTATTTT. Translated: CASSVQTSGGSSDTQYF.

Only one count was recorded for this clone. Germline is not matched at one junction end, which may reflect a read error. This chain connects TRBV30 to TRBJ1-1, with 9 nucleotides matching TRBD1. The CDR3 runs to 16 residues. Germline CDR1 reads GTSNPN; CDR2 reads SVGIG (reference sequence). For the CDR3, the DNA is TGTGCCTGGAGTGCCCGGACAGGGGCCGGGGGAACTGAAACTTTCTTT. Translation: CAWSARTGAGGTETFF.

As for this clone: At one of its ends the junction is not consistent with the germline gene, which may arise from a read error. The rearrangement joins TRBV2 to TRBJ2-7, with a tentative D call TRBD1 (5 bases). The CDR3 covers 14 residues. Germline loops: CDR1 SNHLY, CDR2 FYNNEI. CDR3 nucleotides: TGTGCCAGCAGTATAGGGGCAGGTTTCTACGAGCAGTGCTTC. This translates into CASSIGAGFYEQCF. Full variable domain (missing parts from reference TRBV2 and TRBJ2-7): EPEVTQTPSHQVTQMGQEVILRCVPISNHLYFYWYRQILGQKVEFLVSFYNNEISEKSEIFDDQFSVERPDGSNFTLKIRSTKLEDSAMYFCASSIGAGFYEQCFGPGTRLTVT.

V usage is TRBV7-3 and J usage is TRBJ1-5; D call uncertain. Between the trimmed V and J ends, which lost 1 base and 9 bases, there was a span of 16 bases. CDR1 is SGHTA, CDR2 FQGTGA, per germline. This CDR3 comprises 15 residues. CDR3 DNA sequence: TGTGCCAGCAGCTTAAGCGCAGGCCCGCAATGGCCCCAGCATTTT. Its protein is CASSLSAGPQWPQHF.

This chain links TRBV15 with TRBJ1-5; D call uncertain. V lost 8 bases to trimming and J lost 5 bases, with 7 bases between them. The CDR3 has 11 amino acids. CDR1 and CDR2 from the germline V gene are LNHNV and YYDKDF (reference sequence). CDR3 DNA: TGTGCCACCCGGGGAGATCAGCCCCAGCATTTT. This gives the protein CATRGDQPQHF.

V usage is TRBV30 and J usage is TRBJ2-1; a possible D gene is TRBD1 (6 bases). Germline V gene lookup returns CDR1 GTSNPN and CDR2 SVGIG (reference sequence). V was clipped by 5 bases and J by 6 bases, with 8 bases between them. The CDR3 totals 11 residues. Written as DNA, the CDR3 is TGTGCCTGGGTCAGGGGCAATGAGCAGTTCTTC. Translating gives CAWVRGNEQFF.

This CDR3 reads CATSRDVTGFNSPLHF. The CDR3 bases are TGTGCCACCAGCAGAGATGTAACAGGGTTTAATTCACCCCTCCACTTT. The J gene is TRBJ1-6, the V gene TRBV15; weak D call: TRBD1 (6 bases). Germline V gives CDR1 LNHNV, CDR2 YYDKDF (reference sequence). CDR3 length equals 16 residues. V was trimmed by 0 bases and J by 6 bases, leaving 12 bases between them.

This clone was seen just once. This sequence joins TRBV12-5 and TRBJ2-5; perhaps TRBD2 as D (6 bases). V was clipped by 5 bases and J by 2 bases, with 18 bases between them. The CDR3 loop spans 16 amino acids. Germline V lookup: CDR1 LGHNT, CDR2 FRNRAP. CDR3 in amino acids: CASGNNGGRPQETQYF. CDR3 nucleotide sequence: TGTGCTAGTGGTAACAACGGGGGACGGCCTCAAGAGACCCAGTACTTC. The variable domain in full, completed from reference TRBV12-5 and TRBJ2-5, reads DARVTQTPRHKVTEMGQEVTMRCQPILGHNTVFWYRQTMMQGLELLAYFRNRAPLDDSGMPKDRFSAEMPDATLATLKIQPSEPRDSAVYFCASGNNGGRPQETQYFGPGTRLLVL.

In DNA form, the CDR3 reads TGTGCCAGCAGTGAAAACGATGCCACAGGGGCCTATGGCTACACCTTC. Translation: CASSENDATGAYGYTF. The V call is TRBV6-4, the J call TRBJ1-2; 7 bases fit TRBD1. The CDR3 runs 16 residues. Germline V gene lookup returns CDR1 MRHNA and CDR2 SNTAGT. Trimming removed 3 bases from V and 4 bases from J; junction bases left unmatched: 11.